The subject of this entry is one T cell receptor (beta chain). As yet, its antigen is unknown. Germline CDR1 is SGHAT and CDR2 is FQNNGV. Between the trimmed V and J ends, which lost 4 bases and 4 bases, there was a span of 9 bases. CDR3 length: 13 amino acids. The entry originates in a study of T cells in localized non-small cell lung cancer. Study-wide points: It was uninvolved adjacent lung that showed the highest T cell clonality, exceeding tumor. Adjacent lung held a median roughly 50 of the top 100 tumor clones. Blood T cell density predicted longer survival; adjacent-lung clonality, shorter.

TCRdb's copy holds only in-frame clones and misses some; the assay was immunoSEQ multiplex PCR. The data show roughly 25,000 clones, with roughly 80% seen just once and more than 4.5% held by the top ten. This sample comprised PBMCs, obtained before any cancer treatment. This TCR was sampled from a man between 40 and 70 years old with stage II lung adenocarcinoma. The gene calls are TRBV11-2 and TRBJ2-3; D call uncertain. The DNA of the CDR3 is TGTGCCAGCAGCTCGGACCTCGCAGATACGCAGTATTTT. Its translation is CASSSDLADTQYF.